One and the same sample provided the 8 T cell receptor beta chains below, sequenced in a study of blood T cell repertoires in COVID-19. The data were produced by immunoSEQ multiplex PCR, yet TCRdb's version contains in-frame clones alone and is incomplete. Of 250,000 to 300,000 clones listed, 65% to 90% are singletons. The sequencing sample was made of peripheral blood. These receptors all stem from a man aged 25-40 years with active or convalescent COVID-19.

The chain has TRBV7-9 and TRBJ1-1; unclear D gene. CDR3 length equals 12 residues. Looked up from germline, CDR1 is SEHNR and CDR2 is FQNEAQ (reference sequence). The V gene lost 4 bases and the J gene lost 8 bases, with 11 bases spanning the gap. The CDR3 loop reads CASSSQEDEAFF. The DNA for the CDR3 is TGTGCCAGCAGCTCTCAGGAAGACGAAGCTTTCTTT.

The rearrangement uses TRBV29-1 and TRBJ2-5; TRBD2 might be the D (7 bases). The CDR3 runs to 14 residues. Germline CDR1 and CDR2: SQVTM and ANQGSEA. Trimming removed 3 bases from V and 0 bases from J, with 11 bases in between. CDR3 DNA: TGCAGCGTTGATACAGGGACTAACCAAGAGACCCAGTACTTC. It translates to CSVDTGTNQETQYF.

DNA of the CDR3: TGTGCCAGCAGCTTAGATGATCGCGGCCGTTCCCTCCACTTT. Its protein product is CASSLDDRGRSLHF. The V gene is TRBV7-9, the J gene TRBJ1-6; no definite D call. Germline V lookup: CDR1 SEHNR, CDR2 FQNEAQ (reference sequence). V gave up 1 base and J gave up 14 bases, with 15 bases separating them. The CDR3 totals 14 residues.

The sample holds one count of this clone. At one boundary the junction diverges from the germline segment, which might be a read error. This chain uses TRBV4-1 with TRBJ1-1; D uncertain. The CDR3 consists of 16 residues. Germline lookup yields CDR1 MGHRA and CDR2 YSYEKL. CDR3 residues: CASTQRESGLNTEAFF. The CDR3 coding sequence is TGCGCCAGCACCCAAAGGGAATCAGGACTAAACACTGAAGCTTTCTTT.

J is TRBJ1-2 and V is TRBV18, with 8 bases matching TRBD1. The germline gives CDR1 KGHSH, CDR2 LQKENI. The V segment lost 3 bases and the J segment 4 bases; nucleotides outside the gene matches: 4. The CDR3 is made up of 14 amino acids. The DNA of the CDR3 is TGTGCCAGCTCACCGACAGGGGTTAGCTATGGCTACACCTTC. Translation: CASSPTGVSYGYTF.

J is TRBJ2-3 and V is TRBV7-2; 12 nucleotides line up with TRBD2. Trimming took 4 bases from V and 6 from J; bases not matched to a gene: 8. From germline, CDR1 is SGHTA and CDR2 FQGNSA. The CDR3 length is 16 residues. CDR3 region: CASSSTSGGILDTQYF. The DNA for the CDR3 is TGTGCCAGCAGCTCGACTAGCGGGGGTATTTTGGATACGCAGTATTTT.

The chain is built from TRBV2 and TRBJ1-6, with 11 bases identical to TRBD1. CDR1 and CDR2 from the germline V gene are SNHLY and FYNNEI. This CDR3 contains 15 residues. V trimming: 5 bases; J trimming: 11 bases; junction bases outside the gene matches: 8. CDR3 sequence (DNA): TGTGCCAGCAGTCGGACAGGGGGCGGGACCACACCCCTCCACTTT. The encoded protein is CASSRTGGGTTPLHF.

This clone has just one count. V is TRBV7-8 and J is TRBJ1-5, with TRBD1 identical over 10 bases. Germline assignment: CDR1 SGHVS and CDR2 FQNEAQ. The CDR3 is 16 residues long. V lost 5 bases, J lost 4 bases, and 8 bases stayed unmatched. DNA of the CDR3: TGTGCCAGCAGCGTAGGCCCGGGACAGGGGAATCAGCCCCAGCATTTT. It yields the protein CASSVGPGQGNQPQHF.